The rows below give T cell receptor beta chains drawn from one sample of a study of shared clonotypes between healthy human individuals. Sequencing was performed with immunoSEQ multiplex PCR; in TCRdb, only in-frame clones are kept and a portion is missing. The data contain roughly 1 million clones, approximately 68% of them singletons. Sequenced sample: memory CD4+ T cells sorted from blood. The receptors stem from a man aged 18 to 35 in good health. Both conserved end residues are part of each CDR3. A D gene is named only where the DNA matches it firmly. Some rows have no size entry. The others give once, few or many, or a class for an expanded clone.

CDR3nt: TGTGCCAGCAGCCCCCCTGGGAGAAATGAAAAACTGTTTTTT
CDR3aa: CASSPPGRNEKLFF
abundance: .
j_gene: TRBJ1-4
v_gene: TRBV7-3
d_gene: .

CDR3nt: TGTGCCAGTAGCTCCCAACAAGAGACCCAGTACTTC
CDR3aa: CASSSQQETQYF
abundance: .
j_gene: TRBJ2-5
v_gene: TRBV19
d_gene: .

CDR3nt: TGTGCCAGCAGCCCGGGACAGAATCTAAGGGGCAATCAGCCCCAGCATTTT
CDR3aa: CASSPGQNLRGNQPQHF
abundance: .
j_gene: TRBJ1-5
v_gene: TRBV5-8
d_gene: TRBD1

CDR3nt: TGCGCCAGCAGCCAAGGACAGGGGGTCATGAACACTGAAGCTTTCTTT
CDR3aa: CASSQGQGVMNTEAFF
abundance: .
j_gene: TRBJ1-1
v_gene: TRBV5-4
d_gene: TRBD1

CDR3nt: TGTGCCAGCAGCTTTCCCCGCTTAGCGGGAGTAGGTGTAGATGAGCAGTTCTTC
CDR3aa: CASSFPRLAGVGVDEQFF
abundance: .
j_gene: TRBJ2-1
v_gene: TRBV7-2
d_gene: TRBD2

CDR3nt: TGCGCCAGCAAGGAGGCGGGTCTAGGCACCGGGGAGCTGTTTTTT
CDR3aa: CASKEAGLGTGELFF
abundance: .
j_gene: TRBJ2-2
v_gene: TRBV5-1
d_gene: .

CDR3nt: TGTGCCAGCACTTCCCCTCCGACAGGAAACTATGGCTACACCTTC
CDR3aa: CASTSPPTGNYGYTF
abundance: .
j_gene: TRBJ1-2
v_gene: TRBV28
d_gene: .

CDR3nt: TGTGCCAGCAGTGATAGCATTAGGGAGACCCAGTACTTC
CDR3aa: CASSDSIRETQYF
abundance: .
j_gene: TRBJ2-5
v_gene: TRBV25-1
d_gene: .

CDR3nt: TGTGCCAGCAGCTTCGCGCAGATCTACGAGCAGTACTTC
CDR3aa: CASSFAQIYEQYF
abundance: .
j_gene: TRBJ2-7
v_gene: TRBV2
d_gene: .

CDR3nt: TGTGCCAGTAGTCCCGCTAGCGGGAGGAGTAATGAGCAGTTCTTC
CDR3aa: CASSPASGRSNEQFF
abundance: .
j_gene: TRBJ2-1
v_gene: TRBV19
d_gene: TRBD2

CDR3nt: TGTGCCAGCACTTGGACAGGAGGAAATGAGCAGTTCTTC
CDR3aa: CASTWTGGNEQFF
abundance: .
j_gene: TRBJ2-1
v_gene: TRBV6-1
d_gene: TRBD1

CDR3nt: TGTGCCAGCAGCCCGGGCGGCAGAGAGAAAGAGACCCAGTACTTC
CDR3aa: CASSPGGREKETQYF
abundance: .
j_gene: TRBJ2-5
v_gene: TRBV5-6
d_gene: .

CDR3nt: TGCAGCGTTGGCGGGGACAGAAGCTCCTACGAGCAGTACTTC
CDR3aa: CSVGGDRSSYEQYF
abundance: .
j_gene: TRBJ2-7
v_gene: TRBV29-1
d_gene: .

CDR3nt: TGTGCCAGCAGCTTAGATTGGACTAGCGGGAGGGCCGGGGAGCTGTTTTTT
CDR3aa: CASSLDWTSGRAGELFF
abundance: .
j_gene: TRBJ2-2
v_gene: TRBV7-2
d_gene: TRBD2

CDR3nt: TGTGCCAGCACCCGGGAGGGTTTTAATGAAAAACTGTTTTTT
CDR3aa: CASTREGFNEKLFF
abundance: .
j_gene: TRBJ1-4
v_gene: TRBV2
d_gene: .

CDR3nt: TGTGCCAGCAGCCTGGGCATAGGACAGTCGCAAGAGACCCAGTACTTC
CDR3aa: CASSLGIGQSQETQYF
abundance: .
j_gene: TRBJ2-5
v_gene: TRBV5-5
d_gene: .

CDR3nt: TGTGCCAGTAGTATCGGGGGGGCGTTAGGGAATGAGCAGTTCTTC
CDR3aa: CASSIGGALGNEQFF
abundance: once
j_gene: TRBJ2-1
v_gene: TRBV19
d_gene: TRBD2

CDR3nt: TGTGCCAGTAGTCTCGAGCCGGGACAGTTCCTTAGCACAGATACGCAGTATTTT
CDR3aa: CASSLEPGQFLSTDTQYF
abundance: .
j_gene: TRBJ2-3
v_gene: TRBV19
d_gene: TRBD1

CDR3nt: TGTGCCATCAGTGGAGGAGCGGGAGATGCGCAGTATTTT
CDR3aa: CAISGGAGDAQYF
abundance: .
j_gene: TRBJ2-3
v_gene: TRBV10-3
d_gene: TRBD2

CDR3nt: TGTGCCAGCAGCTTGGGGACCCTAGCGGGAGCCCACGAGCAGTACTTC
CDR3aa: CASSLGTLAGAHEQYF
abundance: once
j_gene: TRBJ2-7
v_gene: TRBV7-8
d_gene: TRBD2

CDR3nt: TGTGCCAGCAGCTGGCGAGGAGGGGTCACTGAAGCTTTCTTT
CDR3aa: CASSWRGGVTEAFF
abundance: few
j_gene: TRBJ1-1
v_gene: TRBV7-2
d_gene: .

CDR3nt: TGTGCCAGCAGCTTAGGCCTGCTTAGGGATCAGCCCCAGCATTTT
CDR3aa: CASSLGLLRDQPQHF
abundance: many
j_gene: TRBJ1-5
v_gene: TRBV7-8
d_gene: .

CDR3nt: TGTGCCAGCAGCCGGACAGGGGCTTCGAACACTGAAGCTTTCTTT
CDR3aa: CASSRTGASNTEAFF
abundance: .
j_gene: TRBJ1-1
v_gene: TRBV27
d_gene: TRBD1

CDR3nt: TGTGCCAGTAGGGACGGAAACACTGAAGCTTTCTTT
CDR3aa: CASRDGNTEAFF
abundance: .
j_gene: TRBJ1-1
v_gene: TRBV19
d_gene: .

CDR3nt: TGCGCCAGCAGCCAAGGCCCGGGCCCGACCCTTAGAGGTGAGCAGTTCTTC
CDR3aa: CASSQGPGPTLRGEQFF
abundance: once
j_gene: TRBJ2-1
v_gene: TRBV10-1
d_gene: .

CDR3nt: TGTGCCAGCAGCCAAGGACTAACGGAGACCCAGTACTTC
CDR3aa: CASSQGLTETQYF
abundance: few
j_gene: TRBJ2-5
v_gene: TRBV6-1
d_gene: .

CDR3nt: TGTGCCAGCAGCTTAGGGACTAGCGGGAGTATCCATGAGCAGTTCTTC
CDR3aa: CASSLGTSGSIHEQFF
abundance: .
j_gene: TRBJ2-1
v_gene: TRBV7-6
d_gene: TRBD2

CDR3nt: TGTGCCAGCAGCGTAGATCCGGGCAGCTACGAGCAGTACTTC
CDR3aa: CASSVDPGSYEQYF
abundance: .
j_gene: TRBJ2-7
v_gene: TRBV9
d_gene: .

CDR3nt: TGCGCCAGCAGTGAGTCGACGGGACAGGCCTACGAGCAGTACTTC
CDR3aa: CASSESTGQAYEQYF
abundance: few
j_gene: TRBJ2-7
v_gene: TRBV10-1
d_gene: TRBD1

CDR3nt: TGTGCCTGGAGTGCAGGACAGGGGAGCTCCTACGAGCAGTACTTC
CDR3aa: CAWSAGQGSSYEQYF
abundance: .
j_gene: TRBJ2-7
v_gene: TRBV30
d_gene: TRBD1

CDR3nt: TGCGCCAGCATTCACCAAAGAAACCAAGAGACCCAGTACTTC
CDR3aa: CASIHQRNQETQYF
abundance: .
j_gene: TRBJ2-5
v_gene: TRBV10-2
d_gene: .

CDR3nt: TGTGCCAGCAGTAGGACAGGGGGTCGAGAGCAGTACTTC
CDR3aa: CASSRTGGREQYF
abundance: .
j_gene: TRBJ2-7
v_gene: TRBV27
d_gene: TRBD1

CDR3nt: TGTGCCAGCAGTGAAGCCCCCGGGACGTCTGAAAAACTGTTTTTT
CDR3aa: CASSEAPGTSEKLFF
abundance: .
j_gene: TRBJ1-4
v_gene: TRBV6-1
d_gene: .

CDR3nt: TGTGCCAGCAGTTTGAATGGGAGGTCTGGCGAGCAGTACTTC
CDR3aa: CASSLNGRSGEQYF
abundance: once
j_gene: TRBJ2-7
v_gene: TRBV28
d_gene: .

CDR3nt: TGTGCCTGGAGTATATCAACCAGCGGGTACTATGGCTACACCTTC
CDR3aa: CAWSISTSGYYGYTF
abundance: .
j_gene: TRBJ1-2
v_gene: TRBV30
d_gene: .

CDR3nt: TGCGCCAGCAGTCTGGGGGCGAATTCACCCCTCCACTTT
CDR3aa: CASSLGANSPLHF
abundance: .
j_gene: TRBJ1-6
v_gene: TRBV10-1
d_gene: .

CDR3nt: TGTGCCAGCAGCCGCTTCGTTAAACTAGCGGGAGCCTACGAGCAGTACTTC
CDR3aa: CASSRFVKLAGAYEQYF
abundance: .
j_gene: TRBJ2-7
v_gene: TRBV5-7
d_gene: TRBD2

CDR3nt: TGCGCCAGCAGCCCCGGACAGGGTAGCTATGGCTACACCTTC
CDR3aa: CASSPGQGSYGYTF
abundance: .
j_gene: TRBJ1-2
v_gene: TRBV5-1
d_gene: TRBD1

CDR3nt: TGTGCCTGGACCAGAGGGAGCTCACAGGGCCGCTACGAGCAGTACTTC
CDR3aa: CAWTRGSSQGRYEQYF
abundance: .
j_gene: TRBJ2-7
v_gene: TRBV30
d_gene: .

CDR3nt: TGTGCCTGGAGTGTACCAGGGGCAGATACGCAGTATTTT
CDR3aa: CAWSVPGADTQYF
abundance: .
j_gene: TRBJ2-3
v_gene: TRBV30
d_gene: .

CDR3nt: TGTGCCAGCAGCCCGCCGTCGGGCTCCGGGCGAATTGAAGCTTTCTTT
CDR3aa: CASSPPSGSGRIEAFF
abundance: .
j_gene: TRBJ1-1
v_gene: TRBV11-2
d_gene: .

CDR3nt: TGTGCCATCAAACCGGGGGAACAGGGGTTCGAGGCTTTCTTT
CDR3aa: CAIKPGEQGFEAFF
abundance: .
j_gene: TRBJ1-1
v_gene: TRBV10-3
d_gene: TRBD1

CDR3nt: TGTGCCAGCAGTCAATACGAGCAGTACTTC
CDR3aa: CASSQYEQYF
abundance: .
j_gene: TRBJ2-7
v_gene: TRBV28
d_gene: .

CDR3nt: TGTGCCATCAGCGATCCCGGGACAGGGGGTAGCTCACCCCTCCACTTT
CDR3aa: CAISDPGTGGSSPLHF
abundance: .
j_gene: TRBJ1-6
v_gene: TRBV10-3
d_gene: TRBD1